This section outlines one T cell receptor beta chain sequence together with its context. Its target antigen remains unknown. No per-base quality is available; no much larger clone lies one base away. The data originate from a study of shared clonotypes between healthy human individuals (dated by TCRdb to the early 2020s). For context, the study as a whole: A few men and a couple of women, aged 18 to 49 years, made up the cohort. Per donor, leukapheresis produced somewhere between about 0.8 and 9 billion PBMCs. To increase sequencing depth and limit assay-specific biases, different laboratories used diverse techniques to prepare libraries and sequence TCR repertoires. For each donor, CD4 naive and CD4 memory were each run on three plates, CD8 naive on two plates, and CD8 memory on one plate. The study deeply sequenced blood TCR repertoires of about 5 healthy adults to estimate repertoire size and the extent of clonotype sharing between individuals. General findings and caveats noted by the study authors: Sampling was limited to blood, and TCR repertoires in tissue likely differ from TCR repertoires in blood. Estimated clonotype richness was generally larger for naive than for memory subsets. The small number of donors limited the genetic and exposure-history diversity represented. Compared with non-shared clonotypes, the clonotypes found in all four sorted-subset donors had higher generation probabilities. Rarefaction of sorted-subset datasets indicated incomplete sequencing despite the large sequencing depth. Across a handful of donors, around 5% of naive CD4, 3% to 3.5% of naive CD8, 2.3% of memory CD4, and roughly 0.4% of memory CD8 clonotypes were shared. Pairwise subsampling indicated that sequencing depth was expected to affect the degree of clonotype sharing among donors.

Measured from the cysteine to the phenylalanine, the CDR3 is 14 residues long. Only CDR3 DNA is held: 42 bases, read in frame from base 1. Relative to germline, V is missing 8 bases and J is missing 6 bases, with 8 bases of the junction outside any gene match. As encoded in the germline V gene, CDR1 is SNHLY while CDR2 is FYNNEI. Using the deep immunoSEQ assay, TCR CDR3 regions were amplified from genomic DNA by multiplex PCR. Genomic DNA extracted from each cell subset was distributed evenly over all wells of several immunoSEQ 96-well plates, and each plate served as one replicate. For sorted subsets, each replicate PCR was loaded with approximately 0.2 ug genomic DNA, equivalent to approximately 27,000 T cell genomes. Purified libraries were quantified with a Qubit 3.0 fluorometer, sized on a Bioanalyzer 2100, and re-quantified with the KAPA Library Quantification kit. A separate single-read 150-cycle Illumina NextSeq 550 flow cell was used to sequence each immunoSEQ 96-well plate. As for the original processing: Because only junctional sequences without quality scores were contained in the immunoSEQ output, filtering matching that applied to full-length reads could not be performed. Sequences were annotated with PyIR, a Python wrapper for IgBLAST v1.9, and V/J genes and CDR3 were assigned using IMGT germline references. Any read was removed if the V/J assignment was weak (E-value above 1e-6), the CDR3 was missing, or the read contained stop codons, out-of-frame junctions, or ambiguous translated residues. V3J clonotypes were defined by identical inferred V gene, J gene, and CDR3 amino acid sequence. To compute the percentage overlap between repertoires, the number of shared unique clonotypes was divided by the size of the smaller repertoire. Richness of each repertoire was evaluated using RTK rarefaction, the Chao1 estimator, and Recon v2.1 estimates of unobserved clonotypes. Generation probabilities were computed with OLGA for all TCRbeta clonotypes obtained by the gDNA method from a handful of donors. TCRdb limited this immuneACCESS table to in-frame rearrangements with V and J called. A share of clones is missing; checked studies link under half to unresolved V genes, and the rest is unexplained. That table supplies the V and J calls and clone size; D and trimming were determined from the DNA. Present in this sample are 2,500,000 or so clones, over 85% of which were seen just once. Together, the top ten hold over 0.12% of the sample.

Donors were healthy HIV-negative adults with no recently reported acute infections or vaccinations. Only Caucasian adults living in Nashville, Tennessee, USA were represented among the donors. CD4+ T cells were enriched by magnetic negative selection, after which naive cells were positively selected on CD45RA and the negative fraction was taken as the memory subset. After blood collection by leukapheresis, PBMCs were isolated using Ficoll-Histopaque density gradient centrifugation and then cryopreserved in the vapor phase of liquid nitrogen. Analytical flow cytometry was used to check the purity and quantity of every magnetically sorted T cell population. Genomic DNA was isolated from every sorted fraction and measured by UV absorbance on a Nanodrop 2000c.

This chain joins TRBV2 to TRBJ2-7; TRBD2 lines up with 12 middle nucleotides. The sequence was obtained from a young man in good health. Material for sequencing was naive CD4+ T cells sorted from blood. What this sample's cell subset or site label stands for: CD45RA+ positively selected. The CDR3 reads CASVRLAGEIEQYF. The DNA is as follows: TGTGCCAGCGTTCGACTAGCGGGAGAAATCGAGCAGTACTTC.